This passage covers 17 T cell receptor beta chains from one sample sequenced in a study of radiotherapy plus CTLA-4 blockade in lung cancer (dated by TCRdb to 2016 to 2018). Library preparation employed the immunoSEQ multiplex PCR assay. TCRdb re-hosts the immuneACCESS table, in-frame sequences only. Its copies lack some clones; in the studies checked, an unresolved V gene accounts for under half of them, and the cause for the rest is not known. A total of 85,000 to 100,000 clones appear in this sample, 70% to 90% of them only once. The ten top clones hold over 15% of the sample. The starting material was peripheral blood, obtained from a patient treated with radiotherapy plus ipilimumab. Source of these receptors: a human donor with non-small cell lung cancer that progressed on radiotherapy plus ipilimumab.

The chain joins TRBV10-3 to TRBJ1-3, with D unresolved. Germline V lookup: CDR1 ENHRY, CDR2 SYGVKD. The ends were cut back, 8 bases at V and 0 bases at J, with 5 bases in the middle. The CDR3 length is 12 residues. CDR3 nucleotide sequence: TGTGCCATCCGGGGCTCTGGAAACACCATATATTTT. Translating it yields CAIRGSGNTIYF.

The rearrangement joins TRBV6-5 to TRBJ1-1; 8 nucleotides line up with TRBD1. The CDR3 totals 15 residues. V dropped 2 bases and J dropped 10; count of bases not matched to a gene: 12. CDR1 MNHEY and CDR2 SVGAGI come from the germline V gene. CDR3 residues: CASSYDSGTGLRAFF. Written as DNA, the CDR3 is TGTGCCAGCAGTTACGATTCCGGGACAGGACTTAGAGCTTTCTTT.

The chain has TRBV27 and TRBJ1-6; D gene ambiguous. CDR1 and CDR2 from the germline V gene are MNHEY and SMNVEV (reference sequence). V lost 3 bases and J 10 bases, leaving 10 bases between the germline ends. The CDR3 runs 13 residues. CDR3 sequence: CASSFQAPSPLHF. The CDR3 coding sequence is TGTGCCAGCAGTTTTCAAGCCCCCTCACCCCTCCACTTT.

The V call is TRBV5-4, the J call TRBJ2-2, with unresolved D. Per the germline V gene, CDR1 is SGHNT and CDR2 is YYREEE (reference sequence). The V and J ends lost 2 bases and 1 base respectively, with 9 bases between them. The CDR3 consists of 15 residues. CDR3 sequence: CASSFRRVNTGELFF. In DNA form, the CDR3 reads TGTGCCAGCAGCTTCAGGAGAGTGAACACCGGGGAGCTGTTTTTT.

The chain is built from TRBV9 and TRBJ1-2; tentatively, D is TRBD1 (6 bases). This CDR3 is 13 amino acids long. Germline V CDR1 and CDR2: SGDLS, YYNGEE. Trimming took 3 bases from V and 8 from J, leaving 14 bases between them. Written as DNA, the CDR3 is TGTGCCAGCAGCGCCTCTCAGGGGAGAGGCTACACCTTC. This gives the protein CASSASQGRGYTF. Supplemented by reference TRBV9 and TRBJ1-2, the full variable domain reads DSGVTQTPKHLITATGQRVTLRCSPRSGDLSVYWYQQSLDQGLQFLIQYYNGEERAKGNILERFSAQQFPDLHSELNLSSLELGDSALYFCASSASQGRGYTFGSGTRLTVV.

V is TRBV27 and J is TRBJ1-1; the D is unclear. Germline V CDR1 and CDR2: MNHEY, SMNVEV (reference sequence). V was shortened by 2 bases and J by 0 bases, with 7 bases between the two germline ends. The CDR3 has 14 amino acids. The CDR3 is CASSLRLMNTEAFF. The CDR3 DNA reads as TGTGCCAGCAGTTTAAGGCTCATGAACACTGAAGCTTTCTTT.

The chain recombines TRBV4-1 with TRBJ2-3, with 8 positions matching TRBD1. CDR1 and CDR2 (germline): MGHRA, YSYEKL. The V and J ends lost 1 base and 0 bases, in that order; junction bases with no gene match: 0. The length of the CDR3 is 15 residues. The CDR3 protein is CASSQGDRSTDTQYF. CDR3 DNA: TGCGCCAGCAGCCAAGGGGACAGGAGCACAGATACGCAGTATTTT.

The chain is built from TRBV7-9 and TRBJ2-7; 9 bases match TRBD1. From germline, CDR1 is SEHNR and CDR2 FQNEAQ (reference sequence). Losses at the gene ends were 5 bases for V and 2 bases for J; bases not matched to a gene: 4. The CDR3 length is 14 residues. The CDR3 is CASSTRDRAYEQYF. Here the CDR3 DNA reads TGTGCCAGCAGCACCCGGGACAGGGCCTACGAGCAGTACTTC.

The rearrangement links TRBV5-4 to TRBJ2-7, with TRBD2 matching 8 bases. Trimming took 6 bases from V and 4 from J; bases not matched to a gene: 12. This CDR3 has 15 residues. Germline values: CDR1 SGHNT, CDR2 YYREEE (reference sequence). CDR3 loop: CASTFRGGAPYEQYF. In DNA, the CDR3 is TGTGCCAGCACCTTCCGGGGGGGGGCTCCTTACGAGCAGTACTTC.

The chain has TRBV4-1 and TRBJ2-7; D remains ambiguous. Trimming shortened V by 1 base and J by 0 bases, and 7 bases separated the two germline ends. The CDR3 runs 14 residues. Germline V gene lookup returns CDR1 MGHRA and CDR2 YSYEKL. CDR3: CASSQGGSSYEQYF. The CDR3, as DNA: TGCGCCAGCAGCCAAGGCGGCAGCTCCTACGAGCAGTACTTC.

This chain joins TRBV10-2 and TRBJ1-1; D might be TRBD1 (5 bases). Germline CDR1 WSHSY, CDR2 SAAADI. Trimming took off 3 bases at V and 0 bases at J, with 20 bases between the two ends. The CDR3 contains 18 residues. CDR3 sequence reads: CASSERAGGGKLNTEAFF. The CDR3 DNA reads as TGCGCCAGCAGTGAACGAGCCGGCGGGGGGAAACTGAACACTGAAGCTTTCTTT.

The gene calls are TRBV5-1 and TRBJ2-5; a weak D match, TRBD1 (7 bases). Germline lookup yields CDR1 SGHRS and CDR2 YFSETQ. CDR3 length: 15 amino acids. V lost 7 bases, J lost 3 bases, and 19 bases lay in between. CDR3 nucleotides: TGCGCCAGCCGAGCAGGGGGGACGGTCGAAGAGACCCAGTACTTC. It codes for CASRAGGTVEETQYF.

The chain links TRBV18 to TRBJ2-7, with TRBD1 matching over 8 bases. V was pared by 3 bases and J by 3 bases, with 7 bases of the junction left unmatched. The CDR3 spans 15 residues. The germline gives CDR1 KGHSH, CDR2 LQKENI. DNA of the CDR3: TGTGCCAGCTCACCCGCTGACAGGGGAGACTACGAGCAGTACTTC. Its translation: CASSPADRGDYEQYF.

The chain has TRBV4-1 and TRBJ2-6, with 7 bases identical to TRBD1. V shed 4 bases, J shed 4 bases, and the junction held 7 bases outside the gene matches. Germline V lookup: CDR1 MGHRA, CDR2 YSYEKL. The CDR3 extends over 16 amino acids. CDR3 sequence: CASSPHRGLGANVLTF. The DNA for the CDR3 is TGCGCCAGCAGCCCACACAGGGGTCTGGGGGCCAACGTCCTGACTTTC.

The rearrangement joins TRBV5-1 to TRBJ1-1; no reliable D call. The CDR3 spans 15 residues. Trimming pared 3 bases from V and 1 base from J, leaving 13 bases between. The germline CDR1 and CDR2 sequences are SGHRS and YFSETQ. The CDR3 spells CASSSNSRGNTEAFF. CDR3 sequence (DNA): TGCGCCAGCAGCTCCAACTCGAGAGGGAACACTGAAGCTTTCTTT.

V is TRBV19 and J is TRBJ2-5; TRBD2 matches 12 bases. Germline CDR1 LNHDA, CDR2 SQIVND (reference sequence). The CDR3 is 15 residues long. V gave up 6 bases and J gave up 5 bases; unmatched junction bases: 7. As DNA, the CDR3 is TGTGCCAGTAGCGTACTAGCGGGGGGCGGCGAGACCCAGTACTTC. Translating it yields CASSVLAGGGETQYF. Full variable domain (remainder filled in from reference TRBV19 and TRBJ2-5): DGGITQSPKYLFRKEGQNVTLSCEQNLNHDAMYWYRQDPGQGLRLIYYSQIVNDFQKGDIAEGYSVSREKKESFPLTVTSAQKNPTAFYLCASSVLAGGGETQYFGPGTRLLVL.

The CDR3 DNA reads TGCGCCAGCAGTGACCCGGACAGGGGAAAGCGGGAGACAGTTAACACCGGGGAGCTGTTTTTT. Protein sequence: CASSDPDRGKRETVNTGELFF. The chain combines TRBV10-1 with TRBJ2-2, with D tentatively TRBD1 (9 bases). The CDR3 spans 21 residues. Per germline, CDR1 WNHNN and CDR2 SYGVQD (reference sequence). Trimming cost V 3 bases and J 2 bases, with 28 bases left between them.